This T cell receptor (beta chain) was recorded in a study of OX40 agonist ivuxolimab in advanced cancers. Here immunoSEQ multiplex PCR was the method, and the copy in TCRdb shows in-frame clones only, minus some. The sample records some 38,000 clones, about 93% being singletons. Germline values: CDR1 SGHVS, CDR2 FQNEAQ. The CDR3 runs to 15 residues. V was clipped by 4 bases and J by 1 base, with 13 bases between them. The TCR was taken from an adult with an advanced solid tumor such as melanoma, head and neck, liver or kidney cancer. The specimen comprised CD4+ or CD8+ T cells sorted from blood, sampled in a trial of the OX40 agonist ivuxolimab. The chain is built from TRBV7-8 and TRBJ1-1; D perhaps matches TRBD1 (6 bases). In DNA, the CDR3 is TGTGCCAGCAGCTACGCCTGGACAGCGAACACTGAAGCTTTCTTT. It is translated as CASSYAWTANTEAFF.